A single sample is the source of the 2 T cell receptor beta chains below, sequenced in a study of CD8+ T cells in alopecia areata. Once RNA had been extracted, it was reverse transcribed into cDNA to act as the sequencing template. TCRdb's table, derived via immunoSEQ multiplex PCR, lists solely in-frame clones and lacks some. The data show about 200,000 clones, more than 30% seen once. Treatment specified: oral pan-JAK inhibitor, 5-10 mg twice daily. Sample: CD4+ T cells sorted from blood, taken at approximately week 31, from a patient treated with tofacitinib. These receptor sequences come from a human donor with alopecia areata.

This clone has a handful of counts. The rearrangement links TRBV5-1 to TRBJ2-1; 10 bases map to TRBD1. This CDR3 region has 17 residues. J lost 6 bases, V lost 0 bases, and 9 bases had no gene match. CDR1 and CDR2 from the germline V gene are SGHRS and YFSETQ. The CDR3 sequence is CASSLDTTGGAFNEQFF. CDR3 nucleotide sequence: TGCGCCAGCAGCTTGGATACGACAGGGGGCGCCTTCAATGAGCAGTTCTTC.

V and J are TRBV6-1 and TRBJ2-7; tentatively, D is TRBD1 or TRBD2 (5 bases each). The CDR3 sequence is 13 residues long. The V gene lost 11 bases and the J gene lost 0 bases, with 14 bases spanning the gap. CDR1 and CDR2 (germline): MNHNS, SASEGT. The CDR3 reads CASRDDSSYEQYF. The CDR3 DNA reads as TGTGCCTCAAGGGACGACAGCTCCTACGAGCAGTACTTC.